The source of this T cell receptor (beta chain) is a study of shared clonotypes between healthy human individuals. General study findings and limits: In general, naive subsets displayed greater estimated richness than memory subsets did. Owing to a small donor count, the genetic and exposure-history diversity represented was limited. Non-shared clonotypes displayed generation probabilities falling below those of clonotypes present in all four donors.

Trimming removed 5 bases from V and 5 bases from J, with 9 bases in between. The CDR3 totals 11 residues. Germline-derived CDR1 and CDR2 are DFQATT and SNEGSKA (reference sequence). Concerning this clone: Antigen unknown.

TCRdb keeps only in-frame clones here, not all; method: immunoSEQ multiplex PCR. The sample has about 2 million clones; roughly 95% are singletons. CD45RO-negative cells were positively selected for CCR7, leaving out terminally differentiated effector memory CD45RA+ cells. The sequencing sample was made of naive CD8+ T cells sorted from blood. The chain joins TRBV20-1 to TRBJ1-1; maybe TRBD1 (6 bases). The source is a man younger than 35 in good health. The CDR3 region is CSAEGGTEAFF. In DNA form, the CDR3 reads TGCAGTGCTGAAGGGGGGACTGAAGCTTTCTTT.